The 9 T cell receptor beta chains presented below share a single source sample, sequenced in a study. TCRdb independently ran MiXCR on the RT-PCR reads; one entry per CDR3 protein. The table includes hundreds of thousands of distinct CDR3 sequences, approximately 15% detected once. The material sequenced was memory CD4+ T cells from blood. Receptors originate from a female donor in good health, serving as a healthy control.

This clonotype was seen at least ten times. The chain recombines TRBV27 with TRBJ2-7; D unresolved. With 5 bases removed from V and 2 bases from J, the gap between germline ends came to 10 bases. The V gene's germline CDR1 is MNHEY and CDR2 SMNVEV (reference sequence). The CDR3 sequence is 13 residues long. Written as DNA, the CDR3 is TGTGCCAGCAGTAGACCCCCAACCTACGAGCAGTACTTC. Translated: CASSRPPTYEQYF.

This clonotype was observed a few times. The gene calls are TRBV10-3 and TRBJ2-1; D remains ambiguous. CDR1 and CDR2 from the germline V gene are ENHRY and SYGVKD. The CDR3 totals 15 residues. Between the trimmed V and J ends, which lost 2 bases and 0 bases, there was a span of 8 bases. CDR3 in amino acids: CAISEQLYSYNEQFF. CDR3 bases: TGTGCCATCAGTGAGCAATTATACTCCTACAATGAGCAGTTCTTC.

The chain recombines TRBV2 with TRBJ2-7; unclear D gene. This CDR3 is 13 amino acids long. Germline CDR1 and CDR2: SNHLY and FYNNEI. V lost 5 bases and J lost 5, with 13 bases in between. DNA of the CDR3: TGTGCCAGCAGTCGCCCACCGATGGACGAGCAGTACTTC. It codes for CASSRPPMDEQYF.

This chain links TRBV7-2 with TRBJ1-2, with D possibly being TRBD1 (6 bases). V was cut by 2 bases and J by 7 bases, with 11 bases left in between. Looked up from germline, CDR1 is SGHTA and CDR2 is FQGNSA. The CDR3 is 13 residues long. In nucleotides, the CDR3 is TGTGCCAGCAGCTTACTGGGGGGCGCTGGCTACACCTTC. It yields the protein CASSLLGGAGYTF.

The rearrangement links TRBV3-1 to TRBJ2-7; D possibly uses TRBD1 or TRBD2 (5 bases each). The V gene lost 3 bases and the J gene lost 7 bases, with 10 bases spanning the gap. The length of the CDR3 is 12 residues. Germline CDR1 is LGHDT and CDR2 is YNNKEL (reference sequence). CDR3 DNA sequence: TGTGCCAGCAGCCATGAGGGGTCGGAGCAGTACTTC. It is translated as CASSHEGSEQYF.

The chain couples TRBV7-3 to TRBJ2-2; no definite D call. The CDR3 covers 14 residues. Trimming stripped 6 bases from V and 2 bases from J, with 10 bases between. Germline-derived CDR1 and CDR2 are SGHTA and FQGTGA. The CDR3 bases are TGTGCCAGCAGAGAGGCAGCTAACACCGGGGAGCTGTTTTTT. Translated, it gives CASREAANTGELFF.

Concerning this clonotype itself: The germline gene is not matched at one end of the junction; a read error may be the cause. The CDR3 protein is CATSREVLETYEKYF. In nucleotides, the CDR3 is TGTGCCACCAGCAGAGAGGTACTAGAGACCTACGAGAAGTACTTC. This chain connects TRBV15 to TRBJ2-7; D might be TRBD2 (5 bases). This CDR3 is built from 15 residues. CDR1 is LNHNV and CDR2 is YYDKDF in the germline V gene (reference sequence).

Many counts were recorded for this clonotype. The V gene is TRBV12-3 or TRBV12-4, the J gene TRBJ1-6; the D is unclear. This CDR3 contains 14 residues. Trimming stripped 3 bases from V and 14 bases from J, with 17 bases between. CDR3 DNA: TGTGCCAGCAGTTTCGGGCAGGCCGATGCTACCCTCCACTTT. It yields the protein CASSFGQADATLHF.

Turning to this clonotype: A single base separates this from a much larger clone, so it may be a read error. The chain joins TRBV5-5 to TRBJ2-2, with D possibly matching TRBD2 (5 bases). Germline-derived CDR1 and CDR2 are SGHKS and YYEKEE (reference sequence). The CDR3 is made up of 11 amino acids. Here the CDR3 reads CASSSSGVLFF. The CDR3 coding sequence is TGTGCCAGCAGCTCGTCCGGGGTGCTGTTTTTT.